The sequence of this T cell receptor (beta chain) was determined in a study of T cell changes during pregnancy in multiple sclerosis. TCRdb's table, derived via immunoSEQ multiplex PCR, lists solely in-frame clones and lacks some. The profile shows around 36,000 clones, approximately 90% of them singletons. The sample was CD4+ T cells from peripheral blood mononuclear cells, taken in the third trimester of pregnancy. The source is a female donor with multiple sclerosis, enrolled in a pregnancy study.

As DNA, the CDR3 is TGCGCCAGCAGCTTGTGGCCCCCGCTAGCTAGCGGGAGGGCGGAGGAGCAGTACTTC. Protein: CASSLWPPLASGRAEEQYF. The rearrangement joins TRBV5-1 to TRBJ2-7; 12 bases align to TRBD2. Germline values: CDR1 SGHRS, CDR2 YFSETQ. This CDR3 has 19 amino acids. After removal of 1 base from V and 7 bases from J, the junction contained 18 bases not matched to a gene.